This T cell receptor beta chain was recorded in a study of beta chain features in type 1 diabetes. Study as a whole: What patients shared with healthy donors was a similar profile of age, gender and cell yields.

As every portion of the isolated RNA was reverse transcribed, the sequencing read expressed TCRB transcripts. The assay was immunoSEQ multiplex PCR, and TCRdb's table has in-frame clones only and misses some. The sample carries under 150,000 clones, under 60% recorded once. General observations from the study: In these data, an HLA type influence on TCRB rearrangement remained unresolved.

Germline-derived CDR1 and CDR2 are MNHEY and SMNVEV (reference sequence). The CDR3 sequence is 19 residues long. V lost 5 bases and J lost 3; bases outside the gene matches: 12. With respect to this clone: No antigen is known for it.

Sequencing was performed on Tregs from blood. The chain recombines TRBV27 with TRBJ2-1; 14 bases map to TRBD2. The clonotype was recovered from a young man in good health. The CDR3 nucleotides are TGTGCCAGCAGTCCGTACGGGACTAGCGGGAGAAGTTTCTACAATGAGCAGTTCTTC. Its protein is CASSPYGTSGRSFYNEQFF.